This TCR beta chain comes out of a study of shared clonotypes between healthy human individuals. Trimming shortened V by 7 bases and J by 0 bases, and 7 bases separated the two germline ends. The CDR3 is made up of 13 amino acids. From germline, CDR1 is MNHNY and CDR2 SVGAGI (reference sequence). CD8 cells classed as naive were CD45RO-negative and positively selected for CCR7, excluding terminally differentiated effector memory CD45RA+ cells. Method: immunoSEQ multiplex PCR; TCRdb's copy keeps in-frame clones and lacks some. Here the sample spans under 850,000 clones, 92% being singletons. V usage is TRBV6-6 and J usage is TRBJ1-5; D ambiguous. The sequencing input was naive CD8+ T cells sorted from blood. The TCR originated in a man aged 25 to 40 in good health. The CDR3 nucleotides are TGTGCCAGCACCCGCTATAGCAATCAGCCCCAGCATTTT. This encodes CASTRYSNQPQHF.